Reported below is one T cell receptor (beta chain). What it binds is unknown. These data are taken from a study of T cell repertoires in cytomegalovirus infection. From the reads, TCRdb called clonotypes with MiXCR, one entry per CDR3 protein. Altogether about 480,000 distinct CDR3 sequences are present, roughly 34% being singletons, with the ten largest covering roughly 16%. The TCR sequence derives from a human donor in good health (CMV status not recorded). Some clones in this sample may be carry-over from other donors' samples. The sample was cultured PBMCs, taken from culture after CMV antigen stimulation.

Here the CDR3 DNA reads TGCGCCAGCAGCCAAAGTGGGGGGACTACTCTGGCAGATACGCAGTATTTT. Encoded protein: CASSQSGGTTLADTQYF. This chain uses TRBV4-3 with TRBJ2-3; 7 positions agree with TRBD2. CDR3 size: 17 residues. The germline V gene encodes CDR1 LGHNA and CDR2 YSLEER. V shed 2 bases, J shed 4 bases, and the junction held 12 bases outside the gene matches.